Listed below are T cell receptor beta chains from one sample, sequenced in a study of T-cell memory formation after mild COVID-19. Each CDR3 protein is one row after TCRdb ran MiXCR on the 5' RACE reads. In the table there are roughly 480,000 distinct CDR3 sequences, around 25% of which are singletons. Sequenced material: PBMCs or a T cell subset sorted from them (not recorded which). Receptor source: an adult woman who had mild COVID-19 (a few samples of this study predate the infection). Cell type and time point are not known. Each CDR3 is given with its conserved first and last residue. A D gene is named only where the DNA matches it firmly. Only part of the rows carry a size: once, few, many, or a class if the clone is expanded.

abundance,j_gene,d_gene,v_gene,CDR3nt,CDR3aa
NA,TRBJ1-1,TRBD1,TRBV7-9,TGTGCCAGCAGCTTGACAGGGGCCCATGAAGCTTTCTTT,CASSLTGAHEAFF
NA,TRBJ2-2,TRBD2,TRBV12-3/TRBV12-4,TGTACCTCCAGTGTCGGGGTAGCGGGGGAAACCGGGGAGCTGTTTTTT,CTSSVGVAGETGELFF
many,TRBJ1-1,NA,TRBV11-3,TGTGCCAGCAGCTCCCCGACCGGGTCCCAAGTTAGAAAACAAAGGTGGACTGAAGCTTTCTTT,CASSSPTGSQVRKQRWTEAFF
NA,TRBJ2-7,NA,TRBV6-5,TGTGCCAGCAGTTACGTCGGCGGGACGTACGAGCAGTACTTC,CASSYVGGTYEQYF
NA,TRBJ1-6,TRBD1,TRBV5-6,TGTGCCAGCAGCTTTGACAGGGGCGATAATTCACCCCTCCACTTT,CASSFDRGDNSPLHF
few,TRBJ1-6,NA,TRBV4-1,TGCGCCAGCAGCCAAGATCCCTCCTATAATTCACCCCTCCACTTT,CASSQDPSYNSPLHF
NA,TRBJ2-2,NA,TRBV24-1,TGTGCCACCATGAGGGGAAACACCGGGGAGCTGTTTTTT,CATMRGNTGELFF
NA,TRBJ2-1,NA,TRBV11-2,TGTGCCAGCAGCTTATTGGGGATTGGGCAGTTCTTC,CASSLLGIGQFF
NA,TRBJ2-7,NA,TRBV5-4,TGTGCCAGCAGCCCGGAGGGGGAGAGAACCAACGAGCAGTACTTC,CASSPEGERTNEQYF
NA,TRBJ2-3,NA,TRBV7-3,TGTGCCAGCAGCATACCCGGGACCCCAAGAGAAGATACGCAGTATTTT,CASSIPGTPREDTQYF
NA,TRBJ1-3,TRBD1,TRBV5-1,TGCGCCAGCAGCTATGCTGACAGGGGGCCCTTCTCTGGAAACACCATATATTTT,CASSYADRGPFSGNTIYF
few,TRBJ2-7,NA,TRBV20-1,TGCAGTGCAGCCTCCAGTCAACATTTGTACGAGCAGTACTTC,CSAASSQHLYEQYF
once,TRBJ2-1,NA,TRBV7-9,TGTGCCAGCCGGGCGTCAGCGGACAATGAGCAGTTCTTC,CASRASADNEQFF
NA,TRBJ2-1,TRBD2,TRBV6-2/TRBV6-3,TGTGCCAGCAGTTACTCGGCTAGCGGTTACACCTACAATGAGCAGTTCTTC,CASSYSASGYTYNEQFF
NA,TRBJ2-3,TRBD2,TRBV12-3/TRBV12-4,TGTGCCAGCAGCCGGGGACTAGCGGGAACCACAGATACGCAGTATTTT,CASSRGLAGTTDTQYF
NA,TRBJ2-1,NA,TRBV7-3,TGTGCCAGCAGCGAAAGGACCGAGTACTCCTACAATGAGCAGTTCTTC,CASSERTEYSYNEQFF